This TCR beta chain was captured by sequencing in a study of blood T cell repertoires in COVID-19. Germline CDR1 reads LNHDA; CDR2 reads SQIVND (reference sequence). The V and J ends lost 4 bases and 0 bases, in that order; junction bases with no gene match: 6. The CDR3 is 17 amino acids. Source study methods: Cell counts per sample came from amplifying reference gene primers. The data were produced by immunoSEQ multiplex PCR, yet TCRdb's version contains in-frame clones alone and is incomplete. That table gives V, J and clone size, and the DNA gave D and trimming. This table has some 60,000 clones, around 92% appearing once.

Sequenced: peripheral blood. The TCR comes from a man aged 55 to 69 with acute or convalescent COVID-19. V gene TRBV19 combines with J gene TRBJ1-4; TRBD1 aligns across 9 bases. The CDR3 nucleotides read TGTGCCAGTAGTACTGACAGGGGGACTGCAACTAATGAAAAACTGTTTTTT. Its translation is CASSTDRGTATNEKLFF. The full variable domain, in which reference TRBV19 and TRBJ1-4 provide the parts outside the CDR3, is DGGITQSPKYLFRKEGQNVTLSCEQNLNHDAMYWYRQDPGQGLRLIYYSQIVNDFQKGDIAEGYSVSREKKESFPLTVTSAQKNPTAFYLCASSTDRGTATNEKLFFGSGTQLSVL.